The present T cell receptor (beta chain) was sequenced within a study of CD8+ T cells in alopecia areata. Study at large: Treated patients swallowed 5 to 10 mg of oral tofacitinib twice daily. Scalp area affected, as a percentage, set the severity score of treated patients. Study-wide results and caveats: Across lesional scalp, and particularly alopecia totalis/universalis, clonality surpassed that of normal scalp. Because of a solitary nonresponder, the connection of baseline CD8+ expansion to response stays uncertain.

V gave up 6 bases and J gave up 2 bases; unmatched junction bases: 7. Germline assignment: CDR1 MNHEY and CDR2 SVGAGI. The CDR3 runs 15 residues. This clone occurred a few times. Antigen specificity is unknown. The treatment denotes: oral pan-JAK inhibitor, 5-10 mg twice daily. RNA was isolated and reverse transcribed to cDNA, the sequencing template. Some clones are missing from TCRdb's copy, which holds only in-frame ones; the method was immunoSEQ multiplex PCR. The sample lists some 130,000 clones; 53% were seen once. The clonotype was recovered from a human donor with alopecia areata. Here the sequenced sample was CD4+ T cells sorted from blood, taken at week 4, from a patient treated with tofacitinib. The rearrangement uses TRBV6-5 and TRBJ2-5; 9 bases are a match to TRBD2. CDR3 DNA sequence: TGTGCCAGCAGGCTTAGCGGGAGTGGGCAAGAGACCCAGTACTTC. Protein product: CASRLSGSGQETQYF.